This is a list of T cell receptor beta chains from one sample in a study of blood T cells in healthy people across ages. TCRdb ran MiXCR on the 5' RACE reads and lists one entry per CDR3 protein. The table lists about 650,000 distinct CDR3 sequences, approximately 31% of them singletons, with about 16% in the top ten. Sequencing was performed on blood. The receptors come from a woman older than 75 in good health. Both conserved end residues are part of each CDR3. D genes are given only for firm matches. A row's size may be missing; if present it is once, few, many or a size class.

J gene: TRBJ2-3; D gene: TRBD2; clone size: many; V gene: TRBV6-6; CDR3 DNA: TGTGCCAGCAGTTACCGAGACGCAGCGGGGGGGACCCAGTATTTT; CDR3 protein: CASSYRDAAGGTQYF
J gene: TRBJ2-3; D gene: NA; clone size: once; V gene: TRBV9; CDR3 DNA: TGTGCCAGCAGCGCCTTGGGACTCATCACAGATACGCAGTATTTT; CDR3 protein: CASSALGLITDTQYF
J gene: TRBJ2-5; D gene: NA; clone size: few; V gene: TRBV5-6; CDR3 DNA: TGTGCCAGCAGCTTGACAGGGCCAGGGGCCCAGTACTTC; CDR3 protein: CASSLTGPGAQYF
J gene: TRBJ1-6; D gene: NA; clone size: many; V gene: TRBV5-1; CDR3 DNA: TGCGCCAGCAGCACCTCAGACTCCTATAATTCACCCCTCCACTTT; CDR3 protein: CASSTSDSYNSPLHF
J gene: TRBJ1-6; D gene: NA; clone size: many; V gene: TRBV5-1; CDR3 DNA: TGCGCCAGCAGCGTGAACATGGGACCAGGTTCACCCCTCCACTTT; CDR3 protein: CASSVNMGPGSPLHF
J gene: TRBJ2-7; D gene: TRBD2; clone size: NA; V gene: TRBV4-3; CDR3 DNA: TGCGCCAGCAGCCAAGATCGGGGGGGGCGGTCCCCCTACGAGCAGTACTTC; CDR3 protein: CASSQDRGGRSPYEQYF
J gene: TRBJ2-3; D gene: NA; clone size: NA; V gene: TRBV12-3/TRBV12-4; CDR3 DNA: TGTGCCAGCAGTACCTATAGAGTTGGAGCAGATACGCAGTATTTT; CDR3 protein: CASSTYRVGADTQYF
J gene: TRBJ2-1; D gene: TRBD1; clone size: many; V gene: TRBV5-1; CDR3 DNA: TGCGCCAGCAGCTTGAGTGGACAGGGGGCTGGTGAGCAGTTCTTC; CDR3 protein: CASSLSGQGAGEQFF
J gene: TRBJ1-2; D gene: NA; clone size: few; V gene: TRBV28; CDR3 DNA: TGTGCCAGCAGTTTAACAGCAGGACAATCCTATGGCTACACCTTC; CDR3 protein: CASSLTAGQSYGYTF
J gene: TRBJ2-7; D gene: NA; clone size: many; V gene: TRBV7-2; CDR3 DNA: TGTGCCAGCAGCTTACTCGGCAGGACGAAACCCTACGAGCAGTACTTC; CDR3 protein: CASSLLGRTKPYEQYF
J gene: TRBJ2-5; D gene: NA; clone size: many; V gene: TRBV24-1; CDR3 DNA: TGTGCCACCAGTGATTGGACAGAAGAGACCCAGTACTTC; CDR3 protein: CATSDWTEETQYF
J gene: TRBJ1-1; D gene: NA; clone size: NA; V gene: TRBV6-4; CDR3 DNA: TGTGCCAGCAGTGGCGAACAGGGAGGTGAAGCTTTCTTT; CDR3 protein: CASSGEQGGEAFF
J gene: TRBJ2-5; D gene: NA; clone size: many; V gene: TRBV3-1; CDR3 DNA: TGTGCCAGCAGCCAAGAAGTTCGGCAGTACCAAGAGACCCAGTACTTC; CDR3 protein: CASSQEVRQYQETQYF
J gene: TRBJ1-1; D gene: NA; clone size: many; V gene: TRBV6-5; CDR3 DNA: TGTGCCAGCAGTCGGGCCCCGAACACTGAAGCTTTCTTT; CDR3 protein: CASSRAPNTEAFF
J gene: TRBJ1-2; D gene: TRBD1; clone size: NA; V gene: TRBV3-1; CDR3 DNA: TGTGCCAGCAGCCGGGGACAGGCTTACGGCTACACCTTC; CDR3 protein: CASSRGQAYGYTF
J gene: TRBJ2-3; D gene: TRBD2; clone size: NA; V gene: TRBV20-1; CDR3 DNA: TGCAGTGCCCACAGTGCGGGGGTTAATACGCAGTATTTT; CDR3 protein: CSAHSAGVNTQYF
J gene: TRBJ1-5; D gene: TRBD1; clone size: many; V gene: TRBV5-1; CDR3 DNA: TGCGCCAGCAGCGTGACAGGGGGAAGCAATCAGCCCCAGCATTTT; CDR3 protein: CASSVTGGSNQPQHF
J gene: TRBJ2-3; D gene: TRBD1; clone size: many; V gene: TRBV10-3; CDR3 DNA: TGTGCCATCAGTGGGGACAGATTCACAGATACGCAGTATTTT; CDR3 protein: CAISGDRFTDTQYF
J gene: TRBJ1-1; D gene: NA; clone size: few; V gene: TRBV10-3; CDR3 DNA: TGTGCCATCAGTTCCCGGGACTCCAGTGAAGCTTTCTTT; CDR3 protein: CAISSRDSSEAFF
J gene: TRBJ1-2; D gene: NA; clone size: NA; V gene: TRBV28; CDR3 DNA: TGTGCCAGCAGTTTAAAGACTACCGGGACGGGCTACACCTTC; CDR3 protein: CASSLKTTGTGYTF
J gene: TRBJ2-1; D gene: NA; clone size: many; V gene: TRBV9; CDR3 DNA: TGTGCCAGCAGCGTAGAGGGAGGACGGGCCTACAATGAGCAGTTCTTC; CDR3 protein: CASSVEGGRAYNEQFF
J gene: TRBJ1-4; D gene: TRBD1; clone size: NA; V gene: TRBV20-1; CDR3 DNA: TGCAGTGCTAAGGGGGCAGGCGGTGAAAAACTGTTTTTT; CDR3 protein: CSAKGAGGEKLFF
J gene: TRBJ2-1; D gene: NA; clone size: few; V gene: TRBV6-2/TRBV6-3; CDR3 DNA: TGTGCCAGCAGTCCCAAGAGGGGGGGCGGTGGAAATGAGCAGTTCTTC; CDR3 protein: CASSPKRGGGGNEQFF
J gene: TRBJ2-7; D gene: NA; clone size: NA; V gene: TRBV7-2; CDR3 DNA: TGTGCCAGCAGCTTAGAGCCACCCAAGATCTCCTACGAGCAGTACTTC; CDR3 protein: CASSLEPPKISYEQYF
J gene: TRBJ2-3; D gene: NA; clone size: many; V gene: TRBV5-4; CDR3 DNA: TGTGCCAGCAGCTTGGACCCAGATACGCAGTATTTT; CDR3 protein: CASSLDPDTQYF
J gene: TRBJ2-7; D gene: TRBD2; clone size: NA; V gene: TRBV25-1; CDR3 DNA: TGTGCCAGCAAATTAGCGGGGAACTACGAGCAGTACTTC; CDR3 protein: CASKLAGNYEQYF
J gene: TRBJ2-7; D gene: TRBD1; clone size: many; V gene: TRBV7-8; CDR3 DNA: TGTGCCAGCAGCCTAGGGGCGACAGGGTCCTACGAGCAGTACTTC; CDR3 protein: CASSLGATGSYEQYF
J gene: TRBJ2-1; D gene: NA; clone size: NA; V gene: TRBV27; CDR3 DNA: TGTGCCAGCAGTTCCCGACACCAGGAGACCCAGTTCTTC; CDR3 protein: CASSSRHQETQFF
J gene: TRBJ2-7; D gene: NA; clone size: many; V gene: TRBV5-1; CDR3 DNA: TGCGCCAGCAGCCGACAGGATTCCTACGAGCAGTACTTC; CDR3 protein: CASSRQDSYEQYF
J gene: TRBJ2-7; D gene: TRBD1; clone size: many; V gene: TRBV20-1; CDR3 DNA: TGCAGTGCCCTACACCGGGACAGGGGCTACGAGCAGTACTTC; CDR3 protein: CSALHRDRGYEQYF
J gene: TRBJ2-7; D gene: TRBD1; clone size: NA; V gene: TRBV20-1; CDR3 DNA: TGCAGCGCCTCGATGACAGGGGAAGTGTGCGAGCAGTACTTC; CDR3 protein: CSASMTGEVCEQYF
J gene: TRBJ2-3; D gene: NA; clone size: many; V gene: TRBV13; CDR3 DNA: TGTGCCAGCAGCTCTCGGACGGGTTCTAGCACAGATACGCAGTATTTT; CDR3 protein: CASSSRTGSSTDTQYF
J gene: TRBJ1-6; D gene: NA; clone size: many; V gene: TRBV5-6; CDR3 DNA: TGTGCCAGCAGAACTTTCGGCTCACCCCTCCACTTT; CDR3 protein: CASRTFGSPLHF
J gene: TRBJ2-1; D gene: NA; clone size: many; V gene: TRBV29-1; CDR3 DNA: TGCAGCGTTGAGGCCCGACTCTCCTACAATGAGCAGTTCTTC; CDR3 protein: CSVEARLSYNEQFF
J gene: TRBJ1-2; D gene: NA; clone size: many; V gene: TRBV29-1; CDR3 DNA: TGCAGCGTTTCAGAAACTGGCACCTTC; CDR3 protein: CSVSETGTF
J gene: TRBJ2-1; D gene: NA; clone size: many; V gene: TRBV5-1; CDR3 DNA: TGCGCCAGCAGCCGGGAAGGGGGTATCAATGAGCAGTTCTTC; CDR3 protein: CASSREGGINEQFF
J gene: TRBJ1-2; D gene: NA; clone size: many; V gene: TRBV6-2/TRBV6-3; CDR3 DNA: TGTGCCAGCAGATCGGTGAACTATGGCTACACCTTC; CDR3 protein: CASRSVNYGYTF
J gene: TRBJ1-1; D gene: TRBD1; clone size: NA; V gene: TRBV7-3; CDR3 DNA: TGTTCCAGCAGTAAGGGACAGGGGGGGACTGAAGCTTTCTTT; CDR3 protein: CSSSKGQGGTEAFF
J gene: TRBJ2-3; D gene: NA; clone size: NA; V gene: TRBV12-3/TRBV12-4; CDR3 DNA: TGTGCCAGCAGTTTAGCTGACAGGCTGAGCGCAGATACGCAGTATTTT; CDR3 protein: CASSLADRLSADTQYF
J gene: TRBJ2-1; D gene: TRBD2; clone size: many; V gene: TRBV5-6; CDR3 DNA: TGTGCCAGCAGCTTGGTGACTAGCGGCTACAATGAGCAGTTCTTC; CDR3 protein: CASSLVTSGYNEQFF
J gene: TRBJ2-3; D gene: NA; clone size: many; V gene: TRBV9; CDR3 DNA: TGTGCCAGCAGCGTAGCAGATACGCAGTATTTT; CDR3 protein: CASSVADTQYF
J gene: TRBJ2-1; D gene: NA; clone size: NA; V gene: TRBV7-2; CDR3 DNA: TGTGCCAGCAGCTTAGTACCGCGGACCAACTCCTACAATGAGCAGTTCTTC; CDR3 protein: CASSLVPRTNSYNEQFF
J gene: TRBJ1-6; D gene: NA; clone size: many; V gene: TRBV7-2; CDR3 DNA: TGTGCCAGCAGCCTCCGGGTGCAGGTCAGAAGCTCCTATAATTCACCCCTCCACTTT; CDR3 protein: CASSLRVQVRSSYNSPLHF
J gene: TRBJ1-1; D gene: NA; clone size: NA; V gene: TRBV30; CDR3 DNA: TGTGCCTGGAGTGTACCGGGAGGGACTGAAGCTTTCTTT; CDR3 protein: CAWSVPGGTEAFF
J gene: TRBJ2-1; D gene: NA; clone size: NA; V gene: TRBV3-1; CDR3 DNA: TGTGCCAGCAGCCAAGGCGCTAGTCGGGGGGAGCAGTTCTTC; CDR3 protein: CASSQGASRGEQFF
J gene: TRBJ2-2; D gene: NA; clone size: few; V gene: TRBV7-2; CDR3 DNA: TGTGCCAGCAGCCAGCTCAGGGGGAACACCGGGGAGCTGTTTTTT; CDR3 protein: CASSQLRGNTGELFF
J gene: TRBJ2-7; D gene: TRBD1; clone size: few; V gene: TRBV28; CDR3 DNA: TGTGCCAGCAGTTTACAACAGGGGCCCACTTCATCTAACGAGCAGTACTTC; CDR3 protein: CASSLQQGPTSSNEQYF
J gene: TRBJ2-7; D gene: TRBD2; clone size: NA; V gene: TRBV7-2; CDR3 DNA: TGTGCCAGCAGCTTACAGTTAACTAGCGGGGGACTAAGCGAGCAGTACTTC; CDR3 protein: CASSLQLTSGGLSEQYF